The sequence of this T cell receptor beta chain was determined in a study of T cell responses to AZD1222 COVID-19 vaccine. About the research overall: Pooled samples include second doses given at about 4 or 12 weeks. General study points: Spike-specific TCR breadth rose after two AZD1222 doses, and depth rose as well. Repertoire samples came only from after the peak T cell response. The study found vaccine-associated CD4 TCRs spanning spike, dominant at 160-218 and 743-854.

A word on this clone: Its antigen is not identified.

Profiled with immunoSEQ multiplex PCR; TCRdb holds only in-frame clones, not every one. The table shows around 100,000 clones, with more than 90% occurring only once. This sequence was found in an adult in good health. The sample was peripheral blood, taken on day 0 of AZD1222 vaccination.

The DNA for the CDR3 is TGTGCCAGCAGCTTAGGCAACACAGGGGACAGCAAAGCCTACGAGCAGTACTTC. As protein: CASSLGNTGDSKAYEQYF. The V gene is TRBV7-3, the J gene TRBJ2-7; 7 bases match TRBD1. The germline gives CDR1 SGHTA, CDR2 FQGTGA. The CDR3 contains 18 residues. V lost 2 bases, J lost 2 bases, and 15 bases stayed unmatched.